Listed below are T cell receptor beta chains from one sample, sequenced in a study of blood T cell repertoires in COVID-19. The table came from immunoSEQ multiplex PCR; TCRdb's copy has only in-frame clones and leaves some out. The table records around 130,000 clones, approximately 90% of them present only once. Sequencing input: peripheral blood. The receptors were sampled from a man aged 70 or older with active COVID-19. Each CDR3 is given with its conserved first and last residue. The D gene is left open where the match is weak. Some rows mark clone size as missing; the rest say once, few, many or name a class of expanded clone.

j_gene: TRBJ2-2
abundance: -
d_gene: TRBD2
v_gene: TRBV7-3
CDR3nt: TGTGCCAGCAGCCCCGGGACTACCACGAACACCGGGGAGCTGTTTTTT
CDR3aa: CASSPGTTTNTGELFF

j_gene: TRBJ1-5
abundance: -
d_gene: TRBD1
v_gene: TRBV28
CDR3nt: TGTGCCAGCAGTCCCCCGGCCGGGACAGGAGGCAATCAGCCCCAGCATTTT
CDR3aa: CASSPPAGTGGNQPQHF

j_gene: TRBJ2-1
abundance: -
d_gene: -
v_gene: TRBV19
CDR3nt: TGTGCCAGTAGTATAGCGGCAGGGGCGTACAATGAGCAGTTCTTC
CDR3aa: CASSIAAGAYNEQFF

j_gene: TRBJ2-3
abundance: -
d_gene: TRBD2
v_gene: TRBV19
CDR3nt: TGTGCCAGTAGTATAGAGAGGATAGCGGGAGTGAAAGATACGCAGTATTTT
CDR3aa: CASSIERIAGVKDTQYF

j_gene: TRBJ2-1
abundance: -
d_gene: -
v_gene: TRBV19
CDR3nt: TGTGCAGTAGAGGTCTCCTACAATGAGCAGTTCTTC
CDR3aa: CAVEVSYNEQFF

j_gene: TRBJ1-4
abundance: -
d_gene: -
v_gene: TRBV5-1
CDR3nt: TGCGCCAGCAGCTTGACTACGACCCTAGGTCAGGAAAAACTGTTTTTT
CDR3aa: CASSLTTTLGQEKLFF

j_gene: TRBJ1-6
abundance: -
d_gene: -
v_gene: TRBV28
CDR3nt: TGTGCCAGCAGTGGACAAGGAGAAGGGAACTCACCCCTCCACTTT
CDR3aa: CASSGQGEGNSPLHF

j_gene: TRBJ1-1
abundance: -
d_gene: -
v_gene: TRBV7-2
CDR3nt: TGTGCCAGCAGCGCAAGGGGCGATACGCTAGCTTTCTTT
CDR3aa: CASSARGDTLAFF

j_gene: TRBJ2-1
abundance: -
d_gene: -
v_gene: TRBV18
CDR3nt: TGTGCCAGCTCTCGAGGGAGCCCCAATGAGCAGTTCTTC
CDR3aa: CASSRGSPNEQFF

j_gene: TRBJ1-5
abundance: -
d_gene: -
v_gene: TRBV4-1
CDR3nt: TGCGCCAGCAGCCAAGTGAGTAGCAATCAGCCCCAGCATTTT
CDR3aa: CASSQVSSNQPQHF

j_gene: TRBJ2-5
abundance: -
d_gene: -
v_gene: TRBV28
CDR3nt: TGTGCCTGTCGAGGGAGGGAGACCCAGTACTTC
CDR3aa: CACRGRETQYF

j_gene: TRBJ1-2
abundance: few
d_gene: TRBD1
v_gene: TRBV4-1
CDR3nt: TGCGCCAGCAGCCAAGAGGACAGGGGGGTTTATGGCTACACCTTC
CDR3aa: CASSQEDRGVYGYTF

j_gene: TRBJ2-7
abundance: few
d_gene: TRBD2
v_gene: TRBV6-2/TRBV6-3
CDR3nt: TGTGCCAGCAGTTGGGCTAGCGGGATATACGAGCAGTACTTC
CDR3aa: CASSWASGIYEQYF

j_gene: TRBJ2-7
abundance: -
d_gene: -
v_gene: TRBV6-2/TRBV6-3
CDR3nt: TGTGCCAGCAGTTACTTTGGCAATTACGAGCAGTACTTC
CDR3aa: CASSYFGNYEQYF

j_gene: TRBJ1-1
abundance: -
d_gene: TRBD1
v_gene: TRBV16
CDR3nt: TGTGCCAGCAGCCAATCGGGACAGGCGAACACTGAAGCTTTCTTT
CDR3aa: CASSQSGQANTEAFF

j_gene: TRBJ1-2
abundance: -
d_gene: -
v_gene: TRBV6-6
CDR3nt: TGTGCCAGCAACGACAACGAGTATGGCTACACCTTC
CDR3aa: CASNDNEYGYTF

j_gene: TRBJ2-1
abundance: -
d_gene: -
v_gene: TRBV27
CDR3nt: TGTGCCAGCAGTTTATTAGCGGACTCCTACAATGAGCAGTTCTTC
CDR3aa: CASSLLADSYNEQFF

j_gene: TRBJ2-4
abundance: -
d_gene: -
v_gene: TRBV7-9
CDR3nt: TGTGCCAGCAGCTTAGCAGAAAGACTAGCCAAAAACATTCAGTACTTC
CDR3aa: CASSLAERLAKNIQYF

j_gene: TRBJ1-6
abundance: -
d_gene: -
v_gene: TRBV6-5
CDR3nt: TGTGCCAGCAGCCCCACCGCCAGGGGAAATTCACCCCTCCACTTT
CDR3aa: CASSPTARGNSPLHF

j_gene: TRBJ2-1
abundance: -
d_gene: -
v_gene: TRBV5-1
CDR3nt: TGCGCCAGCAGCTTGGTTGTGGGGGCGCAGACCTACAATGAGCAGTTCTTC
CDR3aa: CASSLVVGAQTYNEQFF

j_gene: TRBJ2-2
abundance: -
d_gene: -
v_gene: TRBV6-5
CDR3nt: TGTGCCAGCAGTTACCAGGGATCGAACACCGGGGAGCTGTTTTTT
CDR3aa: CASSYQGSNTGELFF

j_gene: TRBJ2-3
abundance: -
d_gene: -
v_gene: TRBV2
CDR3nt: TGTGCCAGCAGTGGACAGCGCACAGATACGCAGTATTTT
CDR3aa: CASSGQRTDTQYF

j_gene: TRBJ1-6
abundance: once
d_gene: -
v_gene: TRBV14
CDR3nt: TGTGCCAGCAGCCAAGCCCGTCTGCGGTCACCCCTCCACTTT
CDR3aa: CASSQARLRSPLHF